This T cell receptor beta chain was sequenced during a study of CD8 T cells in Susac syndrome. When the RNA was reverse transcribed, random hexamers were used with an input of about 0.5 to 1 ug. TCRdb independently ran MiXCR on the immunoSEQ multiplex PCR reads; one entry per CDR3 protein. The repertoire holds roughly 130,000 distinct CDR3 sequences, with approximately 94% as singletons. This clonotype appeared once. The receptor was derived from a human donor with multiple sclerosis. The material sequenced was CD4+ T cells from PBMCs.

CDR3 loop: CASSSSRGGNRQPQHF. DNA for the CDR3: TGTGCCAGCAGCTCTTCTAGAGGGGGGAATCGACAGCCCCAGCATTTT. The chain carries TRBV5-6 and TRBJ1-5; D perhaps matches TRBD1 (6 bases). The V end lost 3 bases, the J end lost 7 bases, and 20 bases lay between the germline ends. In germline, CDR1 is SGHDT, CDR2 YYEEEE. The CDR3 covers 16 residues.